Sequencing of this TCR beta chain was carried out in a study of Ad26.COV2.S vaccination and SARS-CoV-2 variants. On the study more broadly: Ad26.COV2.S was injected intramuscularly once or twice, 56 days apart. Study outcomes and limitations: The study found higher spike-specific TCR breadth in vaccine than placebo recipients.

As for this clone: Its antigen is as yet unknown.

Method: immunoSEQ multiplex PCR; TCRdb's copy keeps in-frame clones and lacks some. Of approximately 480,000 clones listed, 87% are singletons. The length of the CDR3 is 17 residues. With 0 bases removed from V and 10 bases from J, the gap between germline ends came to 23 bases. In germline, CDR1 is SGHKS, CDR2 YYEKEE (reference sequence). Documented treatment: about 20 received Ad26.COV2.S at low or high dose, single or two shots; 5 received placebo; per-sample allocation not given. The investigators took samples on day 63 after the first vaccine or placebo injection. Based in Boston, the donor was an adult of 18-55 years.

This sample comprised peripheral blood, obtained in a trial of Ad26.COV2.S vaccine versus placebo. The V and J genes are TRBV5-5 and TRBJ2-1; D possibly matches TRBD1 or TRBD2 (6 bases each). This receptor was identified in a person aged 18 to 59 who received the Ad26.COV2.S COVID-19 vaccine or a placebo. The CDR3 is CASSLVVGLSYGQEQFF. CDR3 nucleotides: TGTGCCAGCAGCTTGGTCGTGGGACTCTCATATGGACAGGAGCAGTTCTTC.